This is a list of T cell receptor beta chains from one sample in a study of blood T cell repertoires in COVID-19. Sequenced by immunoSEQ multiplex PCR; TCRdb stores in-frame clones only, minus some. The sample consists of about 160,000 clones, roughly 89% of them appearing once. The source material was peripheral blood. These TCRs come from a woman aged 60 to 75 who had recovered from COVID-19. The CDR3 runs from the conserved cysteine through the conserved F or W. A D gene is named only where the DNA matches it firmly. Expanded clones get a size class; other rows say once, few or many, or leave the size out.

D gene	V gene	J gene	clone size	CDR3 protein	CDR3 DNA
NA	TRBV10-3	TRBJ1-2	NA	CAISGQLIYGYTF	TGTGCCATCAGTGGTCAACTAATCTATGGCTACACCTTC
TRBD1	TRBV28	TRBJ1-4	NA	CASSPGGQMNEKLFF	TGTGCCAGCAGCCCTGGGGGACAGATGAATGAAAAACTGTTTTTT
NA	TRBV6-5	TRBJ2-1	NA	CASTRAVGSYNEQFF	TGTGCCAGCACTAGAGCCGTAGGCTCCTACAATGAGCAGTTCTTC
NA	TRBV10-2	TRBJ2-7	NA	CASSENNEQYF	TGCGCCAGCAGTGAGAACAACGAGCAGTACTTC
NA	TRBV6-5	TRBJ1-2	NA	CASSPTAANYGYTF	TGTGCCAGCAGCCCCACAGCTGCTAACTATGGCTACACCTTC
NA	TRBV20-1	TRBJ2-7	few	CSAPRLYEQYF	TGCAGTGCTCCCAGACTCTACGAGCAGTACTTC
NA	TRBV27	TRBJ1-1	NA	CASSLVMNTEAFF	TGTGCCAGCAGTTTAGTTATGAACACTGAAGCTTTCTTT
NA	TRBV6-5	TRBJ2-3	once	CASSPGGSYTDTQYF	TGTGCCAGCAGTCCTGGGGGGAGTTACACAGATACGCAGTATTTT
NA	TRBV28	TRBJ1-2	NA	CASSFSGGQPPPGDGYTF	TGTGCCAGCAGTTTTTCGGGAGGACAACCCCCACCCGGGGATGGCTACACCTTC
NA	TRBV11-1	TRBJ2-3	once	CASSAGGGLLTDTQYF	TGTGCCAGCAGCGCCGGGGGAGGACTTCTAACAGATACGCAGTATTTT
NA	TRBV7-9	TRBJ2-1	NA	CASSSPWPDNEQFF	TGTGCCAGCAGCTCGCCATGGCCCGACAATGAGCAGTTCTTC
NA	TRBV10-3	TRBJ1-5	NA	CAISESGANQPQHF	TGTGCCATCAGTGAGTCAGGGGCGAATCAGCCCCAGCATTTT
NA	TRBV28	TRBJ1-1	NA	CASSVEQVPEAFF	TGTGCCAGCAGTGTCGAACAGGTCCCTGAAGCTTTCTTT
NA	TRBV27	TRBJ2-7	few	CASSRFDSSYEQYF	TGTGCCAGCAGCAGGTTCGACAGCTCCTACGAGCAGTACTTC
TRBD2	TRBV7-9	TRBJ2-3	NA	CASSSPGGVGDTQYF	TGTGCCAGCAGCTCCCCGGGGGGGGTGGGAGATACGCAGTATTTT
TRBD1	TRBV11-2	TRBJ1-1	few	CASSLSPGQGGEAFF	TGTGCCAGCAGCTTAAGCCCTGGACAGGGAGGTGAAGCTTTCTTT
NA	TRBV5-4	TRBJ1-1	NA	CASSPIPTGKLEAFF	TGTGCCAGCAGCCCGATACCTACGGGGAAACTGGAAGCTTTCTTT